The entry below describes one T cell receptor beta chain. This sample is part of a study of blood T cell repertoires in COVID-19. Study in general: Both acute and convalescent COVID-19 samples were obtained from the United States, Italy and Spain.

Germline V lookup: CDR1 SGHTA, CDR2 FQGNSA. V gave up 5 bases and J gave up 1 base, with 11 bases separating them. The length of the CDR3 is 14 residues. The data were produced by immunoSEQ multiplex PCR, yet TCRdb's version contains in-frame clones alone and is incomplete. This table holds more than 85,000 clones, over 60% found once. Sequencing used peripheral blood. The TCR sequence derives from a human donor in a cohort sampled during active or convalescent COVID-19. The chain employs TRBV7-2 and TRBJ1-1; D is ambiguous. CDR3 residues: CASSLFIPNTEAFF. DNA for the CDR3: TGTGCCAGCAGCCTATTTATCCCGAACACTGAAGCTTTCTTT.